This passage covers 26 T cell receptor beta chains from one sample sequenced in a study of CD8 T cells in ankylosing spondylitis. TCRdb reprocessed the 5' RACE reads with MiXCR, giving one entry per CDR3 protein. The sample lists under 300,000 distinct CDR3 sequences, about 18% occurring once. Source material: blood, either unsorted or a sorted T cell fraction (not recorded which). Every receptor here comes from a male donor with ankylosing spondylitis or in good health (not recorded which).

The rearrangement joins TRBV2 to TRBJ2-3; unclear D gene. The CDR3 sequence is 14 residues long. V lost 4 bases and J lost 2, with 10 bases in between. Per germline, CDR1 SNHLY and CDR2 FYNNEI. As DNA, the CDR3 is TGTGCCAGCAGTGGGGGTATCAACACAGATACGCAGTATTTT. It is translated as CASSGGINTDTQYF. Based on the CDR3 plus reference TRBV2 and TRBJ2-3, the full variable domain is EPEVTQTPSHQVTQMGQEVILRCVPISNHLYFYWYRQILGQKVEFLVSFYNNEISEKSEIFDDQFSVERPDGSNFTLKIRSTKLEDSAMYFCASSGGINTDTQYFGPGTRLTVL.

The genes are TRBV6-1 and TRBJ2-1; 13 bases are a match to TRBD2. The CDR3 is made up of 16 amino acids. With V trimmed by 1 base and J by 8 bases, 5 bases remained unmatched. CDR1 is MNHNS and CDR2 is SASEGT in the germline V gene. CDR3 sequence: CASSEVLAGGQDEQFF. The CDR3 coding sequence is TGTGCCAGCAGTGAAGTACTAGCGGGAGGGCAGGATGAGCAGTTCTTC.

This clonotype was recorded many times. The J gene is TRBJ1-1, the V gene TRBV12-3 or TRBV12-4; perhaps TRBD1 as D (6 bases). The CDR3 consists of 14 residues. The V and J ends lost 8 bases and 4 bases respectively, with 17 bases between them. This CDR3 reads CASGQQGYGTEAFF. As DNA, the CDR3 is TGTGCCAGCGGGCAACAGGGTTACGGCACTGAAGCTTTCTTT.

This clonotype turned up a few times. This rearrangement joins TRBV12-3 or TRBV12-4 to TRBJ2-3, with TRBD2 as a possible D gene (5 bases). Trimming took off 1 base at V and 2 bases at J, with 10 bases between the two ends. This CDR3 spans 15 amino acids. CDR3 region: CASSLVGVDTDTQYF. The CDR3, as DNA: TGTGCCAGCAGTTTAGTGGGAGTGGACACAGATACGCAGTATTTT.

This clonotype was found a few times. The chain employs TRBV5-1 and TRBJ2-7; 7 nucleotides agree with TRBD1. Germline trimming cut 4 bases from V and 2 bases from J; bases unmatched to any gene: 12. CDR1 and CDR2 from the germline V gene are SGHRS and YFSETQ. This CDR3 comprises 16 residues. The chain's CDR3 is CASSTNPGTETYEQYF. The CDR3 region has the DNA TGCGCCAGCAGCACGAACCCCGGGACAGAGACCTACGAGCAGTACTTC. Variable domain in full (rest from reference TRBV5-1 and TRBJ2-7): KAGVTQTPRYLIKTRGQQVTLSCSPISGHRSVSWYQQTPGQGLQFLFEYFSETQRNKGNFPGRFSGRQFSNSRSEMNVSTLELGDSALYLCASSTNPGTETYEQYFGPGTRLTVT.

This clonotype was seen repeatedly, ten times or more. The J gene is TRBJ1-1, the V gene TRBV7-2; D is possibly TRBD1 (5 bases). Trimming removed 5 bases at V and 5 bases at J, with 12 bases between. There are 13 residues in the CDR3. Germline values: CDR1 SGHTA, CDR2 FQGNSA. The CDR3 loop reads CASSPTWGTEAFF. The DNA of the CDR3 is TGTGCCAGCAGCCCGACGTGGGGGACTGAAGCTTTCTTT.

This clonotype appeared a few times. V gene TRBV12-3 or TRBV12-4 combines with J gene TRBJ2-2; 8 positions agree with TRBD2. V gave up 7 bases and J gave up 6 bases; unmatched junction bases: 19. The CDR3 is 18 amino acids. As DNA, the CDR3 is TGTGCCAGCACGCCTATCCTCGGGACTAGGACTTCCCCCGGGGAGCTGTTTTTT. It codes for CASTPILGTRTSPGELFF.

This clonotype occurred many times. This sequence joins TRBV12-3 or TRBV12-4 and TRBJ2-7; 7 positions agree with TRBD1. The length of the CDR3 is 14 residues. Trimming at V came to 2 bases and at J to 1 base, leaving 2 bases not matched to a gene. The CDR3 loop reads CASSLTGESYEQYF. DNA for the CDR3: TGTGCCAGCAGTTTAACAGGGGAGTCCTACGAGCAGTACTTC.

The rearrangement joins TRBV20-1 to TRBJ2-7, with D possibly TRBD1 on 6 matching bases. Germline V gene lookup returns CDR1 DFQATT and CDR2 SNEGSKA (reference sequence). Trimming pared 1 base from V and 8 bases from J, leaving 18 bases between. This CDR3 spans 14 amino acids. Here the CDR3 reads CSARGTETFLKQYF. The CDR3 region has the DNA TGCAGTGCTAGAGGGACAGAGACTTTCCTCAAGCAGTACTTC.

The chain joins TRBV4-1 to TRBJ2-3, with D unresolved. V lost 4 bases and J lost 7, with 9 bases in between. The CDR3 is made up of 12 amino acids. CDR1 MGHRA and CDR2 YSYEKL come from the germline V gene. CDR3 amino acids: CASSPQSNTQYF. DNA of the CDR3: TGCGCCAGCAGCCCACAGAGCAATACGCAGTATTTT.

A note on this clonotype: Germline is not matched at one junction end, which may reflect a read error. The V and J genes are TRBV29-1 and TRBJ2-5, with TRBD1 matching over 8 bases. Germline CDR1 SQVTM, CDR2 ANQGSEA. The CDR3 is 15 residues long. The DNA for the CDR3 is TGCAGCGTTGAAGCCCAGGACAGGGACGAAGAGACCCAGTCCTTC. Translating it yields CSVEAQDRDEETQSF.

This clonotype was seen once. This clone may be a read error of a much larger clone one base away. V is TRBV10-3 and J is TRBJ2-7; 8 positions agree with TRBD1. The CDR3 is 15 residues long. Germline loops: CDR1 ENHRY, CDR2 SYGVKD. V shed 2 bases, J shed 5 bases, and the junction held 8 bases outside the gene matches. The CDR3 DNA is TGTGCCATCAGTGAGGGGACAGGTTCTAGAAACGAGCAGTACTTC. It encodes CAISEGTGSRNEQYF.

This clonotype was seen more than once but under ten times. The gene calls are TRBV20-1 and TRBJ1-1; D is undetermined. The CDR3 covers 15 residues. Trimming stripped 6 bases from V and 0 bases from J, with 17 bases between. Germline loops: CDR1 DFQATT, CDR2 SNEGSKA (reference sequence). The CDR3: CSAQEPGEMNTEAFF. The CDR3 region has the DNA TGCAGTGCCCAGGAGCCCGGAGAGATGAACACTGAAGCTTTCTTT.

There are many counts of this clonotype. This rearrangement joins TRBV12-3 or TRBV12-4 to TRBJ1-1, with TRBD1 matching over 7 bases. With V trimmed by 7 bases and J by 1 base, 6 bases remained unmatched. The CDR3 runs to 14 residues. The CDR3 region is CASTMDRTNTEAFF. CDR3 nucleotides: TGTGCCAGCACCATGGACAGGACGAACACTGAAGCTTTCTTT.

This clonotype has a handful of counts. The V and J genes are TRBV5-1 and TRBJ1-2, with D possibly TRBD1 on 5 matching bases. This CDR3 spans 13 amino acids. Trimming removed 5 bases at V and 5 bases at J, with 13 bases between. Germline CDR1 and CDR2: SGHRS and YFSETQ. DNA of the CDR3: TGCGCCAGCAGACCCGACAGATCGTATGGCTACACCTTC. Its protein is CASRPDRSYGYTF.

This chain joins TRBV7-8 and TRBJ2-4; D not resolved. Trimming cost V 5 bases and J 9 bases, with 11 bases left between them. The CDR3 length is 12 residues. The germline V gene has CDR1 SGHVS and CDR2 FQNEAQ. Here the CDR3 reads CASSAGSGIQYF. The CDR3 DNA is TGTGCCAGCAGCGCTGGATCCGGCATTCAGTACTTC.

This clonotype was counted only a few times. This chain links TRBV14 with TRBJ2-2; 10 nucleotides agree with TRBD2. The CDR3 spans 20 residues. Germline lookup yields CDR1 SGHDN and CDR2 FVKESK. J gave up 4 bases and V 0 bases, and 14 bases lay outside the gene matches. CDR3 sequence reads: CASSQDQRKTAGGTTGELFF. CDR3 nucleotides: TGTGCCAGCAGCCAAGATCAACGGAAAACAGCGGGAGGGACCACCGGGGAGCTGTTTTTT. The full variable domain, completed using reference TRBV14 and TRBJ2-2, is EAGVTQFPSHSVIEKGQTVTLRCDPISGHDNLYWYRRVMGKEIKFLLHFVKESKQDESGMPNNRFLAERTGGTYSTLKVQPAELEDSGVYFCASSQDQRKTAGGTTGELFFGEGSRLTVL.

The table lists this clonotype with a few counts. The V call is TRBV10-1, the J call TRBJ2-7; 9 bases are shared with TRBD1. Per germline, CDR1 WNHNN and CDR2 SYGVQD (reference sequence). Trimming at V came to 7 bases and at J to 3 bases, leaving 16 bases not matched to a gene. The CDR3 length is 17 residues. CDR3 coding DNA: TGCGCCAGCATCCCGGACAGGGGAGCGGGGTTCGTCTACGAGCAGTACTTC. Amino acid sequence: CASIPDRGAGFVYEQYF.

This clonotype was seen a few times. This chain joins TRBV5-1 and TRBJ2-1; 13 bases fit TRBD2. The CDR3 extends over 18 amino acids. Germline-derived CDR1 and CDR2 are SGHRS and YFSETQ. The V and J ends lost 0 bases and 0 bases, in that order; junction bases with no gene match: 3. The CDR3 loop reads CASSLELAGGSSYNEQFF. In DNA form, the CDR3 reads TGCGCCAGCAGCTTGGAACTAGCGGGAGGGAGCTCCTACAATGAGCAGTTCTTC.

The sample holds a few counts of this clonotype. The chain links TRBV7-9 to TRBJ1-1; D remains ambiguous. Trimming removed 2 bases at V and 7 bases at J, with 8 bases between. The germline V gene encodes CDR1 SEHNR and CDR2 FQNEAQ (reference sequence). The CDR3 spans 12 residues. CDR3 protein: CASSLLEGEAFF. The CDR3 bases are TGTGCCAGCAGCTTATTGGAGGGTGAAGCTTTCTTT.

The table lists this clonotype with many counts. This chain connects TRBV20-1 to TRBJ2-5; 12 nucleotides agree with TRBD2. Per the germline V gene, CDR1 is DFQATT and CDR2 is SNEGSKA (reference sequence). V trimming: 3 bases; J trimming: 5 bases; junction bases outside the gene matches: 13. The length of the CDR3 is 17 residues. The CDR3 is CSASRRTSGTLMETQYF. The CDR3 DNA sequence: TGCAGTGCTAGTCGGAGGACTAGCGGGACCTTGATGGAGACCCAGTACTTC.

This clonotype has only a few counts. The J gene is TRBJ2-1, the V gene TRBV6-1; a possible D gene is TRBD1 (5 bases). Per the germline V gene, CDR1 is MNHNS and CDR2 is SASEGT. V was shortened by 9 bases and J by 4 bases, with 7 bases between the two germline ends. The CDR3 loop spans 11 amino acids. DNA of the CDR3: TGTGCCAGTCGACAGTACAATGAGCAGTTCTTC. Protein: CASRQYNEQFF.

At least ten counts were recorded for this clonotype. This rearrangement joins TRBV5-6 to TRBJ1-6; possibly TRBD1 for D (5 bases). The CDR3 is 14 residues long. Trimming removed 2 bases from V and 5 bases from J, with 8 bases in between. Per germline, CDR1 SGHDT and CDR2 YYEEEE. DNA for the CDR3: TGTGCCAGCAGCTTAGACAGAGATAATTCACCCCTCCACTTT. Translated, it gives CASSLDRDNSPLHF. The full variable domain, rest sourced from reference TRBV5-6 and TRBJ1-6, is DAGVTQSPTHLIKTRGQQVTLRCSPKSGHDTVSWYQQALGQGPQFIFQYYEEEERQRGNFPDRFSGHQFPNYSSELNVNALLLGDSALYLCASSLDRDNSPLHFGNGTRLTVT.

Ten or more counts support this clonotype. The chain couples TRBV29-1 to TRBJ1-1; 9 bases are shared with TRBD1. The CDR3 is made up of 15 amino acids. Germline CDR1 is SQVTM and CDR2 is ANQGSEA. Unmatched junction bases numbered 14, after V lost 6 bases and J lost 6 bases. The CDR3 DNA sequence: TGCAGCGTCACAGGGGGCGCGCAGGGTGTCGCTGAAGCTTTCTTT. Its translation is CSVTGGAQGVAEAFF.

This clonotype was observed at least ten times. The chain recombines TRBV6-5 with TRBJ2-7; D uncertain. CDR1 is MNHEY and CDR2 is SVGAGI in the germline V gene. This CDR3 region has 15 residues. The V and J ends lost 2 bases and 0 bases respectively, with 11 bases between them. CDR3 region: CASSYGVDSSYEQYF. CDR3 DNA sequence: TGTGCCAGCAGTTACGGGGTAGACTCCTCCTACGAGCAGTACTTC.

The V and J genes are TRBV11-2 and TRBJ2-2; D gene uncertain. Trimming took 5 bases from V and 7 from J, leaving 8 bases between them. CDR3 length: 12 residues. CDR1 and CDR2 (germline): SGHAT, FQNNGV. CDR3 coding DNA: TGTGCCAGCAGCCTCCCGGTCGGGGAGCTGTTTTTT. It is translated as CASSLPVGELFF.